These 10 T cell receptor beta chains came from one sample sequenced in a study of cytomegalovirus exposure and HLA in healthy donors. Vbeta (60) and Jbeta (13) primers were used in the PCR. TCRdb keeps only in-frame clones here, not all; method: immunoSEQ multiplex PCR. The profile shows roughly 160,000 clones, 65% to 85% of them singletons. Input material: PBMCs. These receptors all come from a man between 60 and 70 years old in good health and CMV-seronegative.

This rearrangement joins TRBV7-6 to TRBJ2-7; D gene uncertain. CDR1 and CDR2 (germline): SGHVS, FNYEAQ. With 8 bases removed from V and 0 bases from J, the gap between germline ends came to 17 bases. This CDR3 comprises 15 residues. CDR3 sequence reads: CASSPRTESSYEQYF. CDR3 DNA sequence: TGTGCCAGCTCCCCCCGAACGGAGAGCTCCTACGAGCAGTACTTC.

This chain links TRBV4-2 with TRBJ1-4, with 8 bases that match TRBD1. The CDR3 covers 14 residues. J was trimmed by 5 bases and V by 6 bases; bases with no gene match: 5. Germline CDR1 reads LGHNA; CDR2 reads YNFKEQ. CDR3 in amino acids: CASRRTGRNEKLFF. The CDR3, as DNA: TGTGCCAGCAGAAGGACAGGGAGAAATGAAAAACTGTTTTTT.

This chain uses TRBV5-1 with TRBJ1-2, with D perhaps matching TRBD1 (6 bases). V lost 0 bases, J lost 14 bases, and 11 bases lay in between. Germline V gene data show CDR1 as SGHRS and CDR2 as YFSETQ. The CDR3 is 11 amino acids. The CDR3 sequence: CASSLDRVLTF. CDR3 bases: TGCGCCAGCAGCTTGGACAGGGTACTTACCTTC.

This sequence joins TRBV7-6 and TRBJ2-3, with 12 bases matching TRBD2. The CDR3 extends over 19 amino acids. The V and J ends lost 5 bases and 1 base, in that order; junction bases with no gene match: 13. Germline loops: CDR1 SGHVS, CDR2 FNYEAQ. The CDR3 loop reads CASSDQGARTSGGTDTQYF. CDR3 sequence (DNA): TGTGCCAGCAGCGATCAGGGGGCGCGGACTAGCGGGGGCACAGATACGCAGTATTTT.

This chain links TRBV9 with TRBJ2-7; 8 bases map to TRBD2. The V segment lost 3 bases and the J segment 7 bases; nucleotides outside the gene matches: 12. This CDR3 has 15 residues. The germline V gene has CDR1 SGDLS and CDR2 YYNGEE. CDR3: CASSAPGLVGGEQYF. In DNA, the CDR3 is TGTGCCAGCAGCGCACCGGGACTAGTGGGGGGGGAGCAGTACTTC.

The chain uses TRBV28 and TRBJ2-5; D possibly corresponds to TRBD1 (5 bases). The CDR3 runs to 14 residues. Germline-derived CDR1 and CDR2 are MDHEN and SYDVKM. Trimming removed 4 bases at V and 1 base at J, with 10 bases between. CDR3 nucleotide sequence: TGTGCCAGCAGTTATGCAGGGATCCAAGAGACCCAGTACTTC. This codes for CASSYAGIQETQYF. Full variable domain (rest looked up from reference TRBV28 and TRBJ2-5): DVKVTQSSRYLVKRTGEKVFLECVQDMDHENMFWYRQDPGLGLRLIYFSYDVKMKEKGDIPEGYSVSREKKERFSLILESASTNQTSMYLCASSYAGIQETQYFGPGTRLLVL.

The CDR3 DNA reads as TGTGCCAGTAGTGAGGGGGCTGGGGGGAGCTCCTACAATGAGCAGTTCTTC. Encoded protein: CASSEGAGGSSYNEQFF. The chain employs TRBV19 and TRBJ2-1; D might be TRBD1 (7 bases). This CDR3 region has 17 residues. Germline loops: CDR1 LNHDA, CDR2 SQIVND (reference sequence). V lost 5 bases and J 0 bases, leaving 17 bases between the germline ends. The full variable domain, with the rest looked up from reference TRBV19 and TRBJ2-1, is DGGITQSPKYLFRKEGQNVTLSCEQNLNHDAMYWYRQDPGQGLRLIYYSQIVNDFQKGDIAEGYSVSREKKESFPLTVTSAQKNPTAFYLCASSEGAGGSSYNEQFFGPGTRLTVL.

This clone showed up just once. This chain joins TRBV9 and TRBJ2-3; 10 bases align to TRBD2. The germline CDR1 and CDR2 sequences are SGDLS and YYNGEE. The trim removed 2 bases at V and 0 bases at J, leaving 6 bases unmatched. The CDR3 is made up of 17 amino acids. The DNA for the CDR3 is TGTGCCAGCAGCGTCGCAATACTAGCGGGGAGCACAGATACGCAGTATTTT. As protein: CASSVAILAGSTDTQYF.

The gene calls are TRBV19 and TRBJ1-5; D is uncertain. Germline V gene lookup returns CDR1 LNHDA and CDR2 SQIVND (reference sequence). The CDR3 consists of 13 residues. The V and J ends lost 5 bases and 3 bases respectively, with 8 bases between them. The CDR3 nucleotides read TGTGCCAGTAGTTTCCGGTTCAATCAGCCCCAGCATTTT. Translating it yields CASSFRFNQPQHF.

The V call is TRBV10-3, the J call TRBJ2-2; 7 nucleotides match TRBD2. The CDR3 extends over 17 amino acids. J lost 1 base, V lost 7 bases, and 12 bases had no gene match. Germline-derived CDR1 and CDR2 are ENHRY and SYGVKD. DNA for the CDR3: TGTGCCATCACTCCGAGGTCGGCTAGCGGGAACACCGGGGAGCTGTTTTTT. It translates to CAITPRSASGNTGELFF.